Below, 29 T cell receptor beta chains from the same sample are listed, as sequenced in a study of blood T cell repertoires in COVID-19. Sequencing used immunoSEQ multiplex PCR; TCRdb keeps in-frame clones, though not all of them. This table has about 210,000 clones, just over 90% appearing once. Sequencing was done on a sample of peripheral blood. These receptors were collected from a man aged 25 to 40 with acute or convalescent COVID-19.

This rearrangement joins TRBV7-9 to TRBJ2-1; 8 bases match TRBD1. The ends lost 4 bases at V and 8 bases at J; junction bases unmatched: 10. The CDR3 covers 15 residues. The germline CDR1 and CDR2 sequences are SEHNR and FQNEAQ (reference sequence). The CDR3 is CASSSGQGAYDEQFF. The DNA of the CDR3 is TGTGCCAGCAGCTCGGGGCAGGGGGCTTATGATGAGCAGTTCTTC.

This sequence joins TRBV29-1 and TRBJ1-1, with D perhaps matching TRBD1 (5 bases). The CDR3 runs 12 residues. CDR1 is SQVTM, CDR2 ANQGSEA, per germline. Trimming pared 4 bases from V and 5 bases from J, leaving 11 bases between. The CDR3 loop reads CSVVFGGTEAFF. For the CDR3, the DNA is TGCAGCGTTGTGTTTGGGGGGACTGAAGCTTTCTTT.

The chain links TRBV5-5 to TRBJ1-1; 7 positions agree with TRBD1. The junction had 4 bases not matched to a gene; V was cut back by 2 bases and J by 0 bases. This CDR3 comprises 15 residues. The germline gives CDR1 SGHKS, CDR2 YYEKEE (reference sequence). CDR3 sequence: CASSFETGMNTEAFF. CDR3 DNA sequence: TGTGCCAGCAGCTTTGAGACAGGGATGAACACTGAAGCTTTCTTT.

The chain employs TRBV3-1 (or the pseudogene TRBV3-2) and TRBJ1-6, with a possible D match to TRBD1 (5 bases). The CDR3 has 14 residues. Germline CDR1 LGHDT, CDR2 YNNKEL (reference sequence). The V and J ends lost 7 bases and 9 bases respectively, with 16 bases between them. For the CDR3, the DNA is TGTGCCAGCAATTCTTGGACATTAAGTTCACCCCTCCACTTT. Its protein is CASNSWTLSSPLHF.

The rearrangement uses TRBV27 and TRBJ2-7; 9 bases align to TRBD1. The V and J ends lost 8 bases and 7 bases, in that order; junction bases with no gene match: 15. The CDR3 length is 15 residues. CDR1 and CDR2 (germline): MNHEY, SMNVEV (reference sequence). CDR3 sequence: CASRSPGQGGGEQYF. CDR3 DNA sequence: TGTGCCAGCCGGAGCCCGGGACAGGGAGGGGGGGAGCAGTACTTC.

The genes are TRBV7-9 and TRBJ1-1; no firm D call. Per the germline V gene, CDR1 is SEHNR and CDR2 is FQNEAQ (reference sequence). The V end lost 5 bases, the J end lost 0 bases, and 7 bases lay between the germline ends. CDR3 length: 13 residues. CDR3 in amino acids: CASSRDVNTEAFF. The CDR3 coding sequence is TGTGCCAGCAGCCGCGATGTGAACACTGAAGCTTTCTTT.

This rearrangement joins TRBV3-1 (or the pseudogene TRBV3-2) to TRBJ2-7; D perhaps matches TRBD2 (5 bases). The germline V and J ends were trimmed by 0 bases and 2 bases, with 14 bases remaining between them. The CDR3 runs to 16 residues. The germline gives CDR1 LGHDT, CDR2 YNNKEL (reference sequence). The DNA for the CDR3 is TGTGCCAGCAGCCAAGAGTTCCAGCGGCTAGCCTACGAGCAGTACTTC. Translation gives CASSQEFQRLAYEQYF.

The chain links TRBV11-2 to TRBJ2-5; 9 bases fit TRBD2. The CDR3 totals 18 residues. With 4 bases clipped from V and 5 bases from J, the junction kept 17 bases outside the gene matches. Germline V gives CDR1 SGHAT, CDR2 FQNNGV. CDR3: CASSWAGTSSVYAETQYF. CDR3 DNA: TGTGCCAGCAGCTGGGCCGGGACTAGCTCAGTCTACGCGGAGACCCAGTACTTC. Full variable domain (remainder filled in from reference TRBV11-2 and TRBJ2-5): EAGVAQSPRYKIIEKRQSVAFWCNPISGHATLYWYQQILGQGPKLLIQFQNNGVVDDSQLPKDRFSAERLKGVDSTLKIQPAKLEDSAVYLCASSWAGTSSVYAETQYFGPGTRLLVL.

This chain connects TRBV28 to TRBJ1-1; 7 nucleotides agree with TRBD1. CDR1 and CDR2 from the germline V gene are MDHEN and SYDVKM. V gave up 2 bases and J gave up 2 bases; unmatched junction bases: 8. This CDR3 has 16 amino acids. The CDR3 region is CASSLPDRVLNTEAFF. The CDR3 DNA is TGTGCCAGCAGTTTACCCGACAGGGTACTTAACACTGAAGCTTTCTTT.

The chain uses TRBV5-1 and TRBJ2-2; 7 nucleotides agree with TRBD2. J gave up 2 bases and V 0 bases, and 4 bases lay outside the gene matches. Germline V gene data show CDR1 as SGHRS and CDR2 as YFSETQ. There are 16 residues in the CDR3. The CDR3 spells CASSLGAGSNTGELFF. CDR3 bases: TGCGCCAGCAGCTTGGGAGCGGGATCTAACACCGGGGAGCTGTTTTTT. The whole variable domain, filled in from reference TRBV5-1 and TRBJ2-2, reads KAGVTQTPRYLIKTRGQQVTLSCSPISGHRSVSWYQQTPGQGLQFLFEYFSETQRNKGNFPGRFSGRQFSNSRSEMNVSTLELGDSALYLCASSLGAGSNTGELFFGEGSRLTVL.

The chain recombines TRBV6-6 with TRBJ2-7; the match to TRBD1 covers 9 bases. There are 14 residues in the CDR3. Per germline, CDR1 MNHNY and CDR2 SVGAGI (reference sequence). Germline trimming cut 7 bases from V and 3 bases from J; bases unmatched to any gene: 7. The CDR3 spells CASITGTGFYEQYF. The CDR3 nucleotides are TGTGCCAGCATTACCGGGACAGGGTTCTACGAGCAGTACTTC.

There are a few counts of this clone. V gene TRBV19 combines with J gene TRBJ1-1; no clear D. The V gene lost 9 bases and the J gene lost 1 base, with 9 bases spanning the gap. Germline V CDR1 and CDR2: LNHDA, SQIVND (reference sequence). The CDR3 runs 12 residues. The CDR3 reads CASRGGNTEAFF. In DNA, the CDR3 is TGTGCCAGCCGGGGAGGGAACACTGAAGCTTTCTTT.

This clone was recorded only once. The chain employs TRBV27 and TRBJ2-2; D is uncertain. Germline V lookup: CDR1 MNHEY, CDR2 SMNVEV (reference sequence). The CDR3 spans 14 residues. V shed 5 bases and J shed 9 bases, with 16 bases lying between them. CDR3 region: CASSPKIYVRELFF. Written as DNA, the CDR3 is TGTGCCAGCAGTCCTAAAATCTACGTCCGGGAGCTGTTTTTT.

The chain joins TRBV27 to TRBJ2-7, with D possibly TRBD1 on 7 matching bases. Germline loops: CDR1 MNHEY, CDR2 SMNVEV (reference sequence). V lost 3 bases, J lost 2 bases, and 14 bases lay in between. The CDR3 extends over 15 amino acids. The CDR3 is CASSFGAGGTYEQYF. The CDR3 nucleotides read TGTGCCAGCAGTTTCGGGGCAGGGGGGACCTACGAGCAGTACTTC.

The chain links TRBV18 to TRBJ2-7; a possible D gene is TRBD2 (5 bases). The germline V gene encodes CDR1 KGHSH and CDR2 LQKENI. The CDR3 spans 14 residues. The V end lost 5 bases, the J end lost 2 bases, and 13 bases lay between the germline ends. For the CDR3, the DNA is TGTGCCAGCTCATTAAGCGTCGGGACCTACGAGCAGTACTTC. It yields the protein CASSLSVGTYEQYF.

The CDR3 DNA reads TGTGCCAGCAGCGTAGTTTCAGGGGGCGGCACTGAAGCTTTCTTT. Residues: CASSVVSGGGTEAFF. V is TRBV9 and J is TRBJ1-1; 8 bases map to TRBD1. The CDR3 is 15 residues long. Per germline, CDR1 SGDLS and CDR2 YYNGEE. V was pared by 0 bases and J by 4 bases, with 5 bases of the junction left unmatched.

The rearrangement links TRBV4-2 to TRBJ1-5; possible D gene TRBD1, 6 bases. This CDR3 region has 17 residues. CDR1 is LGHNA and CDR2 is YNFKEQ in the germline V gene. The germline V and J ends were trimmed by 1 base and 2 bases, with 15 bases remaining between them. The CDR3 loop reads CASSQALDRDGNQPQHF. Written as DNA, the CDR3 is TGTGCCAGCAGCCAAGCCTTGGACAGAGACGGCAATCAGCCCCAGCATTTT.

The chain couples TRBV3-1 (or the pseudogene TRBV3-2) to TRBJ2-2, with 10 bases fitting TRBD1. In germline, CDR1 is LGHDT, CDR2 YNNKEL (reference sequence). The CDR3 runs 15 residues. Trimming cost V 3 bases and J 5 bases; bases outside gene matches: 3. DNA of the CDR3: TGTGCCAGCAGCCACCGGGACAGGGGTACCGGGGAGCTGTTTTTT. It codes for CASSHRDRGTGELFF.

The genes are TRBV28 and TRBJ2-3; weak D call: TRBD1 (5 bases). The CDR3 spans 14 residues. Germline values: CDR1 MDHEN, CDR2 SYDVKM. V gave up 3 bases and J gave up 4 bases, with 11 bases separating them. The CDR3 DNA sequence: TGTGCCAGCAGTTTCGGCAGGGCGGCAGATACGCAGTATTTT. This translates into CASSFGRAADTQYF.

The V gene is TRBV4-1, the J gene TRBJ1-2; weak D call: TRBD1 (6 bases). V lost 3 bases to trimming and J lost 1 base, with 24 bases between them. CDR3 length: 19 residues. The germline V gene encodes CDR1 MGHRA and CDR2 YSYEKL. The CDR3 DNA reads as TGCGCCAGCAGCCAGAAACCAACAGGGCCCCAAACGATTAACTATGGCTACACCTTC. Translating gives CASSQKPTGPQTINYGYTF.

The V and J genes are TRBV2 and TRBJ2-3; D is possibly TRBD1 (6 bases). The CDR3 totals 15 residues. V was trimmed by 6 bases and J by 3 bases, leaving 16 bases between them. The germline CDR1 and CDR2 sequences are SNHLY and FYNNEI. The CDR3, as DNA: TGTGCCAGCAGGACCCAGGGGCTAAGAACAGATACGCAGTATTTT. It codes for CASRTQGLRTDTQYF.

This chain uses TRBV7-8 with TRBJ2-4, with D possibly being TRBD2 (5 bases). CDR3 size: 14 residues. V lost 5 bases and J 7 bases, leaving 15 bases between the germline ends. Germline-derived CDR1 and CDR2 are SGHVS and FQNEAQ. This CDR3 is CASSPAGPVNIQYF. CDR3 DNA sequence: TGTGCCAGCAGCCCCGCGGGTCCGGTGAACATTCAGTACTTC.

The chain employs TRBV5-1 and TRBJ2-7, with a tentative D call TRBD1 (6 bases). This CDR3 has 14 amino acids. V lost 2 bases, J lost 5 bases, and 14 bases lay in between. CDR1 SGHRS and CDR2 YFSETQ come from the germline V gene. Here the CDR3 reads CASSFEGRGDEQYF. CDR3 nucleotides: TGCGCCAGCAGCTTCGAGGGCAGGGGCGACGAGCAGTACTTC.

The chain combines TRBV11-2 with TRBJ2-1; D might be TRBD2 (5 bases). V lost 6 bases and J lost 4, with 10 bases in between. The CDR3 consists of 13 residues. Germline CDR1 and CDR2: SGHAT and FQNNGV. CDR3 nucleotides: TGTGCCAGCAGTCCCGACTATTACAATGAGCAGTTCTTC. As protein: CASSPDYYNEQFF.

With respect to this clone: The junction shows a germline mismatch at one end, possibly a read error. The chain has TRBV15 and TRBJ1-2, with a tentative D call TRBD1 (5 bases). This CDR3 region has 12 residues. Germline-derived CDR1 and CDR2 are LNHNV and YYDKDF (reference sequence). The CDR3 bases are TGTGCCACGAGCAAGGACATTTATGGCTACACCTTC. Amino acid sequence: CATSKDIYGYTF.

The chain couples TRBV5-1 to TRBJ1-3, with D tentatively TRBD1 (5 bases). Trimming pared 1 base from V and 12 bases from J, leaving 8 bases between. Germline V lookup: CDR1 SGHRS, CDR2 YFSETQ. CDR3 length: 11 residues. The CDR3 DNA follows: TGCGCCAGCAGCTTGAGGGGTAACATATATTTT. Its translation: CASSLRGNIYF.

The rearrangement joins TRBV7-2 to TRBJ2-4; D not certain. V was clipped by 5 bases and J by 0 bases, with 14 bases between them. From germline, CDR1 is SGHTA and CDR2 FQGNSA. This CDR3 has 16 amino acids. The CDR3 is CASSAQSRVAKNIQYF. In DNA form, the CDR3 reads TGTGCCAGCAGCGCGCAGAGTCGGGTAGCCAAAAACATTCAGTACTTC.

The chain uses TRBV7-8 and TRBJ2-3; 15 positions agree with TRBD2. The V gene's germline CDR1 is SGHVS and CDR2 FQNEAQ. This CDR3 comprises 18 residues. V shed 5 bases and J 4 bases; nucleotides not matched to a gene: 10. The CDR3 DNA sequence: TGTGCCAGCAGCCCCTTAAGGACTAGCGGGGGGGCCTCAGATACGCAGTATTTT. It yields the protein CASSPLRTSGGASDTQYF.

This clone was detected only once. V is TRBV3-1 (or the pseudogene TRBV3-2) and J is TRBJ1-2; 7 nucleotides agree with TRBD1. After removal of 4 bases from V and 1 base from J, the junction contained 0 bases not matched to a gene. Per the germline V gene, CDR1 is LGHDT and CDR2 is YNNKEL (reference sequence). The CDR3 consists of 13 residues. CDR3 in DNA: TGTGCCAGCAGCCGACAGGGTAACTATGGCTACACCTTC. It codes for CASSRQGNYGYTF.